The T cell receptor beta chain under discussion was sequenced for a study of blood T cell repertoires in COVID-19. The CDR3 covers 14 residues. With 6 bases clipped from V and 6 bases from J, the junction kept 5 bases outside the gene matches. Germline V lookup: CDR1 SNHLY, CDR2 FYNNEI. Assay used: immunoSEQ multiplex PCR; TCRdb lists only in-frame clones, some missing. The table records fewer than 200,000 clones, over 80% of them present only once. Sequencing input: peripheral blood. This clonotype was obtained from a woman aged 80 or over with COVID-19, enrolled during active disease. The chain joins TRBV2 to TRBJ2-3, with 11 bases lining up with TRBD2. The CDR3: CASRIAGGGDTQYF. The CDR3 DNA sequence: TGTGCCAGCAGGATAGCGGGAGGGGGGGATACGCAGTATTTT.